The clone carrying this T cell receptor beta chain showed up many times. What it binds is not known. Separate alpha and beta amplification began at the second PCR step. This sample is part of a study of naive and memory T cell subsets. General study findings and limits: From naive to CM, EM and EMRA, diversity decreased and Gini increased.

The germline CDR1 and CDR2 sequences are DFQATT and SNEGSKA (reference sequence). The V gene end was trimmed by 3 bases and the J gene end by 8 bases; junction bases not matched to a gene: 6. The CDR3 has 14 residues. The beta constant-region primer was an equimolar mix of two oligonucleotides covering TRBC1 and TRBC2. TCRdb redid the calling of the UMI-ligation and nested PCR reads with MiXCR, one entry per CDR3 protein. The data show about 4,200 distinct CDR3 sequences, 7.2% seen once. The receptor was derived from a human donor in good health. Sequenced sample: CD4+ TEMRA cells from blood. Subset: effector memory re-expressing CD45RA, CD45RA+ CD27-. The chain employs TRBV20-1 and TRBJ2-1; 11 positions match TRBD2. CDR3 in DNA: TGCAGTGCTAGGTTACTAGCGGGAGCTTATGAGCAGTTCTTC. Protein: CSARLLAGAYEQFF.